The 6 T cell receptor beta chains given below trace back to one sample, sequenced in a study of human T cells and chemical hapten exposure. TCRdb re-called the RACE reads through MiXCR, storing one row per CDR3 protein. The sample consists of about 31,000 distinct CDR3 sequences, 7% to 8.5% of them appearing once. Time point defined: healthy volunteer bleed at 2 weeks. The authors extracted total RNA from unfractionated whole blood. Specimen: whole blood. These receptors came from a human donor in good health. Some clones in this sample may be carry-over from other donors' samples.

The chain recombines TRBV20-1 with TRBJ2-3; D is possibly TRBD1 or TRBD2 (5 bases each). This CDR3 region has 13 residues. Germline CDR1 reads DFQATT; CDR2 reads SNEGSKA (reference sequence). V lost 6 bases and J 2 bases, leaving 12 bases between the germline ends. CDR3 DNA: TGCAGTGCACCCGAGGGGTTCACAGATACGCAGTATTTT. Translation: CSAPEGFTDTQYF.

This clonotype was observed at least ten times. The chain joins TRBV6-5 to TRBJ1-1, with 7 bases aligning to TRBD1. Germline V gene data show CDR1 as MNHEY and CDR2 as SVGAGI. The CDR3 runs to 14 residues. J lost 9 bases, V lost 6 bases, and 13 bases had no gene match. The CDR3 sequence: CASSRNRKQGQAFF. The DNA for the CDR3 is TGTGCCAGCAGCCGCAACCGAAAACAGGGGCAAGCTTTCTTT.

This clonotype was recorded at least ten times. This rearrangement joins TRBV12-3 or TRBV12-4 to TRBJ2-1; possibly TRBD1 or TRBD2 for D (6 bases each). This CDR3 has 15 residues. Trimming took off 3 bases at V and 4 bases at J, with 13 bases between the two ends. The CDR3 DNA reads as TGTGCCAGCAGTTTGACGGGGGCCGATTACAATGAGCAGTTCTTC. Translation: CASSLTGADYNEQFF.

By sample share, this clonotype is medium-sized. V usage is TRBV7-8 and J usage is TRBJ2-3, with D possibly being TRBD2 (6 bases). Germline CDR1 reads SGHVS; CDR2 reads FQNEAQ. There are 15 residues in the CDR3. V was pared by 3 bases and J by 4 bases, with 14 bases between. The CDR3 region is CASSLGGGIPDTQYF. CDR3 bases: TGTGCCAGCAGCTTGGGTGGGGGGATACCAGATACGCAGTATTTT.

This clonotype has more than one count but fewer than ten. The rearrangement uses TRBV5-1 and TRBJ2-1; TRBD1 is a possible D gene (5 bases). Deletions cut 0 bases from V and 7 bases from J, with 8 bases between. The CDR3 totals 13 residues. Germline loops: CDR1 SGHRS, CDR2 YFSETQ. CDR3 nucleotides: TGCGCCAGCAGCTTGGACCCAGGGAATGAGCAGTTCTTC. Translation gives CASSLDPGNEQFF.

This clonotype appeared many times. The chain is built from TRBV5-1 and TRBJ2-2, with a possible D match to TRBD1 (5 bases). CDR3 size: 16 residues. CDR1 SGHRS and CDR2 YFSETQ come from the germline V gene. Trimming left V 7 bases short and J 1 base short, with 17 bases between. The CDR3 region has the DNA TGCGCCAGCGTCGGAGACAGAATCGAGAACACCGGGGAGCTGTTTTTT. This gives the protein CASVGDRIENTGELFF.